The 9 T cell receptor beta chains reported below all come from one sample, sequenced in a study of regulatory T cells in long-lasting Graves disease. The time point was: persistent/refractory GD, antithyroid drugs over 5 years with positive TRAb. PBMC-derived RNA was used for the TCR library. Researchers made TCR beta libraries by using iRepertoire HTBI primers and running Arm-PCR on CDR3 regions. TCRdb fed the multiplex PCR reads into MiXCR, producing one record per CDR3 protein. The data contain approximately 690,000 distinct CDR3 sequences, around 30% of them singletons. The sample consisted of peripheral blood mononuclear cells (PBMCs), taken when the disease was refractory, from a patient treated with antithyroid drugs. The receptors shown here come from a female donor with Graves disease.

This clonotype was seen many times. This chain joins TRBV4-1 and TRBJ2-7; the match to TRBD1 covers 8 bases. The germline CDR1 and CDR2 sequences are MGHRA and YSYEKL. V lost 0 bases and J lost 2; bases outside the gene matches: 6. CDR3 length: 16 residues. The CDR3 reads CASSQDVGQGAYEQYF. The CDR3 DNA sequence: TGCGCCAGCAGCCAAGATGTCGGACAGGGAGCCTACGAGCAGTACTTC.

This clonotype was detected many times. The chain has TRBV28 and TRBJ1-1; 7 nucleotides line up with TRBD1. This CDR3 spans 14 amino acids. V lost 7 bases and J lost 1; bases outside the gene matches: 6. Germline CDR1 and CDR2: MDHEN and SYDVKM. The CDR3 region has the DNA TGTGCCAGCAAAACGGGACAGCCGAACACTGAAGCTTTCTTT. It is translated as CASKTGQPNTEAFF.

The rearrangement links TRBV29-1 to TRBJ2-1, with TRBD2 identical over 7 bases. Germline V gene sequence: CDR1 SQVTM, CDR2 ANQGSEA. This CDR3 has 16 amino acids. After removal of 2 bases from V and 0 bases from J, the junction contained 7 bases not matched to a gene. The CDR3 sequence: CSVELGPSGSYNEQFF. CDR3 DNA: TGCAGCGTTGAACTGGGACCTAGCGGCTCCTACAATGAGCAGTTCTTC.

The chain couples TRBV29-1 to TRBJ2-2, with 10 bases that match TRBD1. Unmatched junction bases numbered 2, after V lost 7 bases and J lost 0 bases. Germline CDR1 reads SQVTM; CDR2 reads ANQGSEA. The CDR3 has 14 residues. The CDR3 loop is CSGGTGANTGELFF. CDR3 coding DNA: TGCAGCGGCGGGACAGGGGCGAACACCGGGGAGCTGTTTTTT.

The table lists this clonotype with many counts. J is TRBJ2-5 and V is TRBV29-1; TRBD2 might be the D (6 bases). This CDR3 has 13 residues. Trimming stripped 5 bases from V and 4 bases from J, with 14 bases between. Germline values: CDR1 SQVTM, CDR2 ANQGSEA. The CDR3: CSVILGGGETQYF. DNA of the CDR3: TGCAGCGTTATCCTCGGGGGTGGAGAGACCCAGTACTTC.

This clonotype was recorded many times. The CDR3 DNA reads as TGCGCCAGCAGCCGACCCTCGGATAGTTCACCCCTCCACTTT. Translation: CASSRPSDSSPLHF. The genes are TRBV5-1 and TRBJ1-6; D gene ambiguous. The V end lost 4 bases, the J end lost 9 bases, and 14 bases lay between the germline ends. CDR1 and CDR2 (germline): SGHRS, YFSETQ. The CDR3 has 14 residues.

This clonotype was seen many times. The V call is TRBV12-3 or TRBV12-4, the J call TRBJ1-1; D remains unclear. CDR3 length equals 14 residues. The V gene lost 3 bases and the J gene lost 0 bases, with 8 bases spanning the gap. The CDR3 region is CASSFEALNTEAFF. The CDR3, as DNA: TGTGCCAGCAGTTTCGAGGCCCTGAACACTGAAGCTTTCTTT.

This rearrangement joins TRBV14 to TRBJ2-7; D gene ambiguous. V lost 1 base and J lost 1, with 11 bases in between. This CDR3 has 15 amino acids. Per germline, CDR1 SGHDN and CDR2 FVKESK. The chain's CDR3 is CASSQGFMFSYEQYF. CDR3 coding DNA: TGTGCCAGCAGCCAAGGTTTTATGTTTTCCTACGAGCAGTACTTC.

This clonotype has a count of ten or more. The chain uses TRBV2 and TRBJ2-2; 14 positions agree with TRBD2. Losses at the gene ends were 5 bases for V and 7 bases for J; bases not matched to a gene: 6. There are 16 residues in the CDR3. Germline CDR1 reads SNHLY; CDR2 reads FYNNEI. The CDR3 coding sequence is TGTGCCAGCAGTCCCGGGACTAGCGGGAGAATCGGGGAGCTGTTTTTT. It encodes CASSPGTSGRIGELFF.